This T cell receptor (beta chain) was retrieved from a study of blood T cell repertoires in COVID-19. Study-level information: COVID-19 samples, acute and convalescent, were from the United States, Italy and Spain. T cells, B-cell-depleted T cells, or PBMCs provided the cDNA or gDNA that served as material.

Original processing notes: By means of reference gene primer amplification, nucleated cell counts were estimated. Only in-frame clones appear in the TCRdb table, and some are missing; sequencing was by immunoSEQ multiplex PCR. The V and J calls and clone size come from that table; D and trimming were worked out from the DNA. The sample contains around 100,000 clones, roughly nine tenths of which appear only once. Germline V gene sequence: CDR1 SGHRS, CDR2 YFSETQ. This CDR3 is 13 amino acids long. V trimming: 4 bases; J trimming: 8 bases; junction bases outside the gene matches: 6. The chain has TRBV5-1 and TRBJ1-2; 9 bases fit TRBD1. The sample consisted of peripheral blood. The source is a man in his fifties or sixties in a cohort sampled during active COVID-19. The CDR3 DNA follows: TGCGCCAGCAGCCCGGGGACAGGGACCGGCTACACCTTC. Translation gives CASSPGTGTGYTF.